The present T cell receptor (beta chain) was sequenced within a study of OX40 agonist ivuxolimab in advanced cancers. For the wider study: Ivuxolimab, which targeted the costimulatory receptor OX40 (CD134), was an agonistic, fully human IgG2 monoclonal antibody. Patients were allowed to have had prior anti-PD-1, anti-PD-L1 or anti-CTLA-4 therapy, and around 43% of the dose-escalation patients had been treated with checkpoint inhibitors. Intravenous ivuxolimab was administered to patients every 2 weeks at six dose levels: 0.01, 0.1, 0.3, 1.5, 3 and 10 mg/kg. Partial responses occurred in three dose-escalation patients, of whom one had hepatocellular carcinoma and two had cutaneous melanoma. The dose-escalation cohort was roughly 87% male with a mean age of about 60 years, ranging from 23 to 79. Among the 52 dose-escalation patients, around 19 had hepatocellular carcinoma, approximately 15 melanoma, 9 renal cell carcinoma and 9 head and neck cancer. The paper reports the monotherapy dose-escalation portion (N ≈ 50 patients) of the phase I ivuxolimab trial. The point of sequencing TCRbeta in the periphery was to test whether ivuxolimab changed TCR sequence diversity and drove clonal T-cell expansion.

To sequence the TCRbeta CDR3 region, genomic DNA was isolated from the sorted cells. The immunoSEQ Assay was used to sequence the TCRbeta CDR3 regions. TCRdb holds this immuneACCESS table with in-frame rearrangements only. Some clones are missing; in checked studies, unresolved V genes explain under half, and the rest has no known cause. The sample table contains some 50,000 clones; only one count was recorded for more than 75% of them. The biggest ten clones account for roughly an eighth of the sample. Only one count was recorded for this clone. Its antigen is currently not known. Base-call qualities are not available, and no considerably larger clone is one nucleotide away. What the study reported, not specific to this receptor: On average, CD8+ T cells showed more expanded clones than CD4+ T cells after ivuxolimab. Antigen specificity was not determined for the clonally expanded peripheral T cells. In the 0.1-3.0 mg/kg groups, partial responders were among the patients with the lowest normalized peripheral clonal expansion, particularly in CD8+ T cells. At doses from 0.1 to 3.0 mg/kg, clonal expansion was seen in both CD4+ and CD8+ blood T cells between baseline and week 6. Low levels of normalized T-cell clonal expansion were also seen in some patients who did not respond.

V and J lose 4 bases and 3 bases, and a span of 16 bases separates them. Taken from cysteine to phenylalanine, the CDR3 has 15 residues. Just the 45-base CDR3 DNA is kept, in frame starting at base 1. In the germline V gene, CDR1 corresponds to SGHTA and CDR2 to FQGNSA. The trial excluded patients who had a history of autoimmune disease or were on systemic immunosuppression. Peripheral blood for TCR sequencing was drawn from every dose cohort at baseline, at cycle 4 day 1 and at cycle 7 day 1. The samples were taken from a phase I, first-in-human, multicenter, open-label dose-escalation trial of ivuxolimab. The trial enrolled adults with locally advanced or metastatic head and neck squamous cell, hepatocellular, melanoma or renal cell carcinoma. Before TCR sequencing, CD4+ T cells and CD8+ T cells from peripheral blood were sorted into separate populations.

The sequencing used CD4+ or CD8+ T cells sorted from blood, collected in a trial of the OX40 agonist ivuxolimab. The TCR sequence derives from an adult with an advanced solid tumor such as melanoma, head and neck, liver or kidney cancer. The sequence links TRBV7-2 to TRBJ2-7; TRBD2 is a weak D gene call, 7 bases matching. The encoded CDR3 is CASSSRGALNYEQYF. The nucleotide sequence reads as follows: TGTGCCAGCAGCTCCCGGGGGGCTCTAAACTACGAGCAGTACTTC.